This is a list of T cell receptor beta chains from one sample in a study of T-cell reconstitution after alpha-beta-depleted transplantation in children. One entry per CDR3 protein results from TCRdb running MiXCR on the PCR reads. The sample lists 400,000 to 550,000 distinct CDR3 sequences, roughly a tenth seen once, with roughly 2.1% in the top ten. The material was PBMCs, obtained before TCRalphabeta/CD19-depleted stem cell transplant. These receptors all stem from a child younger than 10 with inherited bone marrow failure, due to receive a stem cell transplant. CDR3s include the opening cysteine and the closing phenylalanine or tryptophan. A D gene is named only where the DNA matches it firmly. Clone size is shown for a subset of rows, as once, few, many or a class of expanded clone.

D	size	V	J	CDR3	DNA
TRBD2	.	TRBV20-1	TRBJ2-2	CSAELAGGLGAGELFF	TGCAGTGCAGAACTAGCGGGAGGGCTGGGAGCCGGGGAGCTGTTTTTT
.	many	TRBV5-1	TRBJ2-7	CASSRGEGAAYEQYF	TGCGCCAGCAGCCGCGGCGAGGGAGCGGCCTACGAGCAGTACTTC
TRBD2	many	TRBV7-7	TRBJ2-1	CASSFGSGLNEQFF	TGTGCTAGCAGCTTCGGTAGCGGGCTGAATGAGCAGTTCTTC
TRBD2	many	TRBV7-6	TRBJ2-7	CASSFPLRTSGRVSYEQYF	TGTGCCAGCAGCTTCCCCCTTAGGACTAGCGGGAGAGTGTCCTACGAGCAGTACTTC
.	many	TRBV28	TRBJ2-1	CARGECNEQFF	TGTGCCAGGGGGGAGTGCAATGAGCAGTTCTTC
.	.	TRBV11-2	TRBJ2-7	CASSLFPGVHEQYF	TGTGCCAGCAGCTTATTTCCGGGAGTGCACGAGCAGTACTTC
.	many	TRBV5-6	TRBJ1-1	CASSRILPDWNTEAFF	TGTGCCAGCAGCCGGATCTTACCGGACTGGAACACTGAAGCTTTCTTT
.	.	TRBV4-3	TRBJ1-6	CASSQGVSLIDLHF	TGCGCCAGCAGCCAAGGGGTTTCCCTCATAGACCTCCACTTT
.	many	TRBV12-3/TRBV12-4	TRBJ2-1	CASSLVWIRGEQFF	TGTGCCAGCAGTTTAGTTTGGATTCGGGGTGAGCAGTTCTTC
.	many	TRBV24-1	TRBJ1-1	CATSDSNGQEAFF	TGTGCCACCAGCGACTCCAATGGACAGGAAGCTTTCTTT
.	many	TRBV12-3/TRBV12-4	TRBJ1-6	CASRPGTFYNSPLHF	TGTGCCAGCAGGCCGGGGACATTCTATAATTCACCCCTCCACTTT
TRBD2	few	TRBV20-1	TRBJ2-3	CSASPGLATDTQYF	TGCAGTGCTAGTCCGGGACTAGCAACAGATACGCAGTATTTT
.	.	TRBV10-3	TRBJ2-5	CAIRPGLEETQYF	TGTGCCATCAGGCCGGGACTTGAAGAGACCCAGTACTTC
.	many	TRBV7-2	TRBJ2-3	CASSLDTDTQYF	TGTGCCAGCAGCTTAGACACAGATACGCAGTATTTT
.	.	TRBV6-2/TRBV6-3	TRBJ1-3	CASSYARQRGGSGNTIYF	TGTGCCAGCAGTTACGCGAGACAGAGGGGCGGCTCTGGAAACACCATATATTTT
.	many	TRBV27	TRBJ2-3	CASTGGETDTQYF	TGTGCCAGCACCGGGGGAGAGACAGATACGCAGTATTTT
TRBD1	many	TRBV6-5	TRBJ2-7	CASSYGTGDYEQYF	TGTGCCAGCAGTTATGGGACAGGGGACTACGAGCAGTACTTC
.	many	TRBV12-3/TRBV12-4	TRBJ1-3	CASRLAGAGNTIYF	TGTGCCAGCAGATTGGCGGGGGCTGGAAACACCATATATTTT
TRBD1	many	TRBV5-1	TRBJ2-5	CASSTIPGQGETQYF	TGCGCCAGCAGCACCATTCCGGGACAGGGAGAGACCCAGTACTTC
TRBD2	many	TRBV20-1	TRBJ2-1	CSARDGLAEIYEQFF	TGCAGTGCTAGAGATGGGCTAGCGGAAATCTATGAGCAGTTCTTC
.	many	TRBV9	TRBJ1-4	CASSLFETDRNEKLFF	TGTGCCAGCAGCCTTTTCGAAACGGACAGAAATGAAAAACTGTTTTTT
TRBD1	many	TRBV5-5	TRBJ2-3	CASSFGQGPGISTDTQYF	TGTGCCAGCAGCTTCGGACAGGGGCCCGGGATTAGCACAGATACGCAGTATTTT
.	many	TRBV7-2	TRBJ2-3	CASSLVRPAGDTQYF	TGTGCCAGCAGCTTAGTTCGGCCCGCCGGGGATACGCAGTATTTT
.	many	TRBV27	TRBJ2-7	CASSLRLRPYEQYF	TGTGCCAGCAGTCTCCGTCTCCGTCCCTACGAGCAGTACTTC
TRBD1	many	TRBV12-3/TRBV12-4	TRBJ2-5	CASGDSRETQYF	TGTGCCAGCGGGGACAGTAGGGAGACCCAGTACTTC
TRBD1	many	TRBV5-5	TRBJ2-7	CASSGSGGTAVYEQYF	TGTGCCAGCAGCGGATCAGGGGGCACGGCGGTCTACGAGCAGTACTTC
.	.	TRBV28	TRBJ1-1	CASSPRGFAGGGTEAFF	TGTGCCAGCAGCCCCCGCGGTTTTGCGGGAGGCGGCACTGAAGCTTTCTTT
TRBD2	many	TRBV12-3/TRBV12-4	TRBJ2-1	CASSVQLAGGGNEQFF	TGTGCCAGCAGTGTCCAGCTAGCGGGAGGGGGAAATGAGCAGTTCTTC
.	many	TRBV2	TRBJ2-2	CASTKDANTGELFF	TGTGCCAGCACCAAGGACGCGAACACCGGGGAGCTGTTTTTT
.	many	TRBV7-2	TRBJ1-3	CASSLALPVGNTIYF	TGTGCCAGCAGCTTAGCGCTACCAGTAGGAAACACCATATATTTT
.	many	TRBV7-2	TRBJ2-7	CASSLSVFNEQYF	TGTGCCAGCAGCTTATCTGTTTTCAACGAGCAGTACTTC
.	many	TRBV6-2/TRBV6-3	TRBJ2-5	CASSYLDNQETQYF	TGTGCCAGCAGTTACTTGGACAACCAAGAGACCCAGTACTTC
TRBD1	many	TRBV29-1	TRBJ2-5	CSVDQGVRETQYF	TGCAGCGTTGACCAGGGGGTGAGAGAGACCCAGTACTTC
.	many	TRBV7-2	TRBJ2-3	CASSLPEGADTQYF	TGTGCCAGCAGCTTACCGGAGGGGGCAGATACGCAGTATTTT
.	many	TRBV6-5	TRBJ2-6	CASSFGRDPKGVLTF	TGTGCCAGCAGTTTCGGTCGGGACCCCAAGGGGGTCCTGACTTTC
.	.	TRBV7-9	TRBJ1-1	CASSLEGTMNTEAFF	TGTGCCAGCAGCTTAGAAGGGACAATGAACACTGAAGCTTTCTTT
.	many	TRBV6-2/TRBV6-3	TRBJ2-7	CASDPGPSREQYF	TGTGCCAGCGACCCGGGACCCTCCAGGGAGCAGTACTTC
.	many	TRBV28	TRBJ1-1	CASSLYQGLSTEAFF	TGTGCCAGCAGTTTATACCAGGGCCTCTCCACTGAAGCTTTCTTT
.	many	TRBV30	TRBJ2-2	CAWPGNTGELFF	TGTGCCTGGCCGGGGAACACCGGGGAGCTGTTTTTT
.	many	TRBV6-2/TRBV6-3	TRBJ2-1	CASSAQRSYYNEQFF	TGTGCCAGCAGCGCTCAAAGGTCGTATTACAATGAGCAGTTCTTC
.	many	TRBV10-2	TRBJ1-6	CASSEGYGRNSPLHF	TGCGCCAGCAGTGAGGGGTACGGGCGAAATTCACCCCTCCACTTT
.	many	TRBV18	TRBJ1-5	CASSQGGRNQPQHF	TGTGCCAGCTCACAGGGGGGCCGCAATCAGCCCCAGCATTTT
.	many	TRBV5-1	TRBJ2-7	CASSLAWGSEQYF	TGCGCCAGCAGCTTGGCCTGGGGGAGCGAGCAGTACTTC
.	few	TRBV20-1	TRBJ2-7	CSARGGKDRMGYEQYF	TGCAGTGCTAGAGGGGGTAAAGACAGGATGGGGTACGAGCAGTACTTC
TRBD2	many	TRBV20-1	TRBJ2-5	CSARDLTSGETQYF	TGCAGTGCTAGAGATTTAACTAGCGGGGAGACCCAGTACTTC
.	few	TRBV28	TRBJ1-1	CATRPFVYMNTEAFF	TGTGCCACCAGGCCATTTGTGTACATGAACACTGAAGCTTTCTTT
.	many	TRBV13	TRBJ1-6	CASSLEGGGPLHF	TGTGCCAGCAGCTTAGAGGGTGGAGGACCCCTCCACTTT
TRBD1	many	TRBV10-3	TRBJ1-2	CAISRQGSNYGYTF	TGTGCCATCAGTCGACAGGGGTCTAACTATGGCTACACCTTC
.	many	TRBV6-1	TRBJ2-7	CASSTPGIYEQYF	TGTGCCAGCAGCACGCCGGGCATCTACGAGCAGTACTTC
.	many	TRBV4-3	TRBJ2-1	CASRPTGHASYNEQFF	TGCGCCAGCAGACCGACCGGCCACGCCTCCTACAATGAGCAGTTCTTC
.	few	TRBV6-5	TRBJ1-4	CASSYLPGVADEKLFF	TGTGCCAGCAGTTACCTCCCAGGGGTGGCGGATGAAAAACTGTTTTTT
TRBD2	many	TRBV11-1	TRBJ2-3	CASSLAGGTSGPSSTDTQYF	TGTGCCAGCAGCTTAGCGGGAGGGACTAGCGGGCCTTCTAGCACAGATACGCAGTATTTT
.	many	TRBV30	TRBJ1-5	CAWSVRTNQPQHF	TGTGCCTGGAGTGTACGGACGAATCAGCCCCAGCATTTT
.	many	TRBV10-3	TRBJ2-1	CAISDQTSRDEQFF	TGTGCCATCAGTGATCAAACTAGCAGGGATGAGCAGTTCTTC
TRBD1	many	TRBV28	TRBJ1-4	CASSLTSTGPNEKLFF	TGTGCCAGCAGTTTAACCTCGACAGGGCCGAATGAAAAACTGTTTTTT
.	many	TRBV7-2	TRBJ2-5	CASSLRGRDETQYF	TGTGCCAGCAGCTTGAGGGGTAGGGATGAGACCCAGTACTTC
.	.	TRBV7-8	TRBJ2-5	CASSLARDQYF	TGTGCCAGCAGCTTAGCCCGGGACCAGTACTTC
.	many	TRBV7-2	TRBJ2-7	CASSPTPSVGYEQYF	TGTGCCAGCAGCCCGACACCGTCCGTGGGGTACGAGCAGTACTTC
.	few	TRBV5-1	TRBJ1-5	CASSLEGIGNQPQHF	TGCGCCAGCAGCTTGGAAGGGATCGGCAATCAGCCCCAGCATTTT
.	.	TRBV11-2	TRBJ2-3	CASSRPMLADTQYF	TGTGCCAGCAGCCGACCTATGTTGGCAGATACGCAGTATTTT